What follows describes a single T cell receptor beta chain. Its specificity is unknown. The sample contains more than one DNA sequence encoding this CDR3. RNA extraction was followed by reverse transcription into cDNA, which acted as the sequencing template. Sequencing used immunoSEQ multiplex PCR; TCRdb keeps in-frame clones, though not all of them. The sample lists about 180,000 clones, about 63% occurring once. The data stem from a study of CD8+ T cells in alopecia areata. Study conclusions and caveats: Affected scalp, especially in alopecia totalis/universalis, had a higher clonality than normal scalp did.

The trim removed 4 bases at V and 7 bases at J, leaving 5 bases unmatched. Germline V gene data show CDR1 as SQVTM and CDR2 as ANQGSEA. CDR3 length equals 12 residues. The sample here was CD4+ T cells sorted from blood, taken at week 0. V is TRBV29-1 and J is TRBJ2-7; the match to TRBD1 covers 9 bases. The clonotype originates from a human donor with alopecia areata. The CDR3 nucleotides are TGCAGCGTTGTTGGGACAGGGCGAGAGCAGTACTTC. As protein: CSVVGTGREQYF.